This T cell receptor beta chain originates from a study of regulatory T cells in long-lasting Graves disease. Arm-PCR with iRepertoire HTBI primers amplified the CDR3 regions for these TCR beta libraries. Via MiXCR, TCRdb re-called the multiplex PCR reads, giving one row per CDR3 protein. Of about 460,000 distinct CDR3 sequences in the sample, 12% to 15% were seen once. Germline CDR1 reads KGHSH; CDR2 reads LQKENI. This CDR3 has 14 amino acids. V was trimmed by 1 base and J by 3 bases, leaving 8 bases between them. Time point meaning: newly diagnosed GD, antithyroid drugs for less than 3 months. The TCR library used RNA extracted from PBMCs. This clonotype was found once. The data were also submitted as part of a second study, on T cells in Graves' hyperthyroidism and ophthalmopathy.

The sequence came from a woman aged 45-60 years with Graves disease. This specimen consisted of peripheral blood mononuclear cells (PBMCs), obtained at new diagnosis, from a patient treated with antithyroid drugs. The rearrangement links TRBV18 to TRBJ2-3; D not certain. Here the CDR3 reads CASSPRGCTDTQYF. In DNA, the CDR3 is TGTGCCAGCTCACCACGAGGATGTACAGATACGCAGTATTTT.